This entry lists 25 T cell receptor beta chains sequenced from one sample in a study of CD8 T cells in ankylosing spondylitis. TCRdb recomputed calls from the 5' RACE reads with MiXCR, one row per CDR3 protein. This sample carries hundreds of thousands of distinct CDR3 sequences, approximately 10% of them seen once, and the ten largest clones take about 0.49%. These receptors have no identified antigens. Study findings and constraints: A motif in TCR beta, a set of fewer than ten highly homologous variants, appeared characteristic of ankylosing spondylitis blood.

The specimen was blood, either unsorted or a sorted T cell fraction (not recorded which). These receptors all stem from a male donor with ankylosing spondylitis.

This clonotype appeared many times. V usage is TRBV5-1 and J usage is TRBJ2-3, with D possibly being TRBD1 or TRBD2 (5 bases each). The CDR3 covers 13 residues. The germline V gene has CDR1 SGHRS and CDR2 YFSETQ. The V and J ends lost 5 bases and 2 bases respectively, with 9 bases between them. The CDR3 loop reads CASSRGTTDTQYF. DNA for the CDR3: TGCGCCAGCAGTCGAGGGACCACAGATACGCAGTATTTT.

This clonotype was picked up many times. V and J are TRBV2 and TRBJ1-1; no clear D gene. CDR1 is SNHLY, CDR2 FYNNEI, per germline. The CDR3 is made up of 14 amino acids. V was pared by 5 bases and J by 3 bases, with 13 bases between. CDR3 region: CASSKEQSHTEAFF. CDR3 coding DNA: TGTGCCAGCAGTAAAGAGCAGTCCCACACTGAAGCTTTCTTT.

The chain has TRBV9 and TRBJ2-7; the match to TRBD2 covers 8 bases. CDR1 and CDR2 from the germline V gene are SGDLS and YYNGEE. V shed 0 bases and J 7 bases; nucleotides not matched to a gene: 9. This CDR3 region has 15 residues. CDR3 in DNA: TGTGCCAGCAGCGTAGGTCCGGGGGGGCCGAAAGAGCAGTACTTC. It encodes CASSVGPGGPKEQYF.

This clonotype was counted at least ten times. This chain uses TRBV5-1 with TRBJ1-2; 10 bases are a match to TRBD1. Germline assignment: CDR1 SGHRS and CDR2 YFSETQ. The CDR3 extends over 15 amino acids. Losses at the gene ends were 2 bases for V and 7 bases for J; bases not matched to a gene: 8. CDR3 sequence reads: CASSFAGQGIGGYTF. The CDR3 coding sequence is TGCGCCAGCAGCTTCGCGGGACAGGGGATTGGTGGCTACACCTTC.

The rearrangement uses TRBV12-5 and TRBJ1-1; D is unresolved. The ends were cut back, 4 bases at V and 1 base at J, with 22 bases in the middle. From germline, CDR1 is LGHNT and CDR2 FRNRAP. This CDR3 contains 18 residues. The CDR3 coding sequence is TGTGCTAGTGGTTCCACTCCCGACGGACTGTTTCCGAACACTGAAGCTTTCTTT. It translates to CASGSTPDGLFPNTEAFF.

This chain connects TRBV2 to TRBJ2-1; no clear D gene. The CDR3 consists of 11 residues. V lost 7 bases and J 8 bases, leaving 9 bases between the germline ends. Germline assignment: CDR1 SNHLY and CDR2 FYNNEI. The CDR3 bases are TGTGCCAGCAAGCGCTGGTATGAGCAGTTCTTC. This translates into CASKRWYEQFF. Drawing the rest from reference TRBV2 and TRBJ2-1, the complete variable domain is EPEVTQTPSHQVTQMGQEVILRCVPISNHLYFYWYRQILGQKVEFLVSFYNNEISEKSEIFDDQFSVERPDGSNFTLKIRSTKLEDSAMYFCASKRWYEQFFGPGTRLTVL.

This clonotype turned up a few times. The chain has TRBV6-5 and TRBJ1-2; D possibly corresponds to TRBD1 (5 bases). The V end was cut by 2 bases, the J end by 7 bases, with 17 bases between. CDR1 and CDR2 from the germline V gene are MNHEY and SVGAGI. The CDR3 spans 15 residues. The CDR3 DNA sequence: TGTGCCAGCAGTTACGGCCCGGGGACCTCCCTTGGCTACACCTTC. The encoded protein is CASSYGPGTSLGYTF.

This clonotype has at least ten counts. This chain connects TRBV20-1 to TRBJ2-1; the match to TRBD2 covers 11 bases. CDR1 DFQATT and CDR2 SNEGSKA come from the germline V gene (reference sequence). Germline trimming cut 4 bases from V and 3 bases from J; bases unmatched to any gene: 5. This CDR3 has 15 residues. The chain's CDR3 is CSAKIAGGYYNEQFF. The CDR3 DNA reads as TGCAGTGCTAAGATAGCGGGAGGGTACTACAATGAGCAGTTCTTC.

The chain recombines TRBV4-2 with TRBJ2-7; 8 nucleotides match TRBD2. V was pared by 0 bases and J by 1 base, with 8 bases of the junction left unmatched. CDR1 LGHNA and CDR2 YNFKEQ come from the germline V gene. The CDR3 is 17 amino acids. The CDR3 sequence: CASSQDLGGGPSYEQYF. In nucleotides, the CDR3 is TGTGCCAGCAGCCAAGATCTCGGGGGGGGCCCTTCCTACGAGCAGTACTTC.

This clonotype has at least ten counts. The chain is built from TRBV20-1 and TRBJ2-7; 8 bases line up with TRBD1. The trim removed 3 bases at V and 1 base at J, leaving 2 bases unmatched. The CDR3 has 13 amino acids. Germline V gene lookup returns CDR1 DFQATT and CDR2 SNEGSKA (reference sequence). The DNA of the CDR3 is TGCAGTGCTAGGGACAGGGTATCCTACGAGCAGTACTTC. Protein: CSARDRVSYEQYF.

This clonotype came up a few times. The V gene is TRBV7-9, the J gene TRBJ2-1; no definite D call. The germline V and J ends were trimmed by 7 bases and 9 bases, with 19 bases remaining between them. The CDR3 spans 14 residues. CDR1 and CDR2 (germline): SEHNR, FQNEAQ (reference sequence). CDR3 nucleotide sequence: TGTGCCAGCACCGTAGCATCGGCGCCGGGTGAGCAGTTCTTC. Translating it yields CASTVASAPGEQFF.

There are many counts of this clonotype. The chain couples TRBV20-1 to TRBJ1-2, with D unresolved. This CDR3 is 12 amino acids long. Per germline, CDR1 DFQATT and CDR2 SNEGSKA (reference sequence). V lost 6 bases and J 6 bases, leaving 14 bases between the germline ends. Written as DNA, the CDR3 is TGCAGTGCCTACCGGGGTTTGGATGGCTACACCTTC. It codes for CSAYRGLDGYTF.

The gene calls are TRBV4-2 and TRBJ1-2; D gene uncertain. Trimming shortened V by 1 base and J by 6 bases, and 15 bases separated the two germline ends. This CDR3 is 15 amino acids long. Germline V gene data show CDR1 as LGHNA and CDR2 as YNFKEQ. DNA for the CDR3: TGTGCCAGCAGCCAAGCGCCGGGCGGGGAGGATGGCTACACCTTC. Residues: CASSQAPGGEDGYTF.

This clonotype has more than one count but fewer than ten. The chain employs TRBV3-1 and TRBJ1-2; D is ambiguous. The CDR3 length is 15 residues. Germline lookup yields CDR1 LGHDT and CDR2 YNNKEL (reference sequence). Trimming removed 0 bases at V and 7 bases at J, with 15 bases between. CDR3 sequence: CASSQEYGVPVGYTF. DNA for the CDR3: TGTGCCAGCAGCCAAGAATATGGGGTCCCAGTTGGCTACACCTTC. Using reference TRBV3-1 and TRBJ1-2 for the parts outside the CDR3, the full variable domain is DTAVSQTPKYLVTQMGNDKSIKCEQNLGHDTMYWYKQDSKKFLKIMFSYNNKELIINETVPNRFSPKSPDKAHLNLHINSLELGDSAVYFCASSQEYGVPVGYTFGSGTRLTVV.

The rearrangement links TRBV20-1 to TRBJ2-1; D not certain. The V gene lost 4 bases and the J gene lost 0 bases, with 13 bases spanning the gap. The CDR3 has 15 amino acids. Germline CDR1 DFQATT, CDR2 SNEGSKA (reference sequence). DNA for the CDR3: TGCAGTGCTAAAGAATGGGTCAACTCCTACAATGAGCAGTTCTTC. Translation: CSAKEWVNSYNEQFF.

This clonotype was seen many times. This rearrangement joins TRBV29-1 to TRBJ2-1, with TRBD2 identical over 14 bases. The CDR3 is made up of 17 amino acids. The V segment lost 6 bases and the J segment 0 bases; nucleotides outside the gene matches: 7. Looked up from germline, CDR1 is SQVTM and CDR2 is ANQGSEA. Here the CDR3 DNA reads TGCAGCGTCCCGGGACTAGCGGGGGAGAGCTCCTACAATGAGCAGTTCTTC. This translates into CSVPGLAGESSYNEQFF.

This clonotype was seen a handful of times. The J gene is TRBJ2-3, the V gene TRBV5-1; 10 positions match TRBD2. The CDR3 is 16 amino acids. The germline gives CDR1 SGHRS, CDR2 YFSETQ. V was clipped by 1 base and J by 4 bases; unmatched bases: 6. CDR3 sequence (DNA): TGCGCCAGCAGCTTGCTAGCGGGAGTTCAGGCAGATACGCAGTATTTT. Translating gives CASSLLAGVQADTQYF.

This sequence joins TRBV10-3 and TRBJ2-3, with 7 nucleotides matching TRBD2. In germline, CDR1 is ENHRY, CDR2 SYGVKD. This CDR3 is built from 12 residues. V lost 8 bases, J lost 3 bases, and 2 bases stayed unmatched. CDR3 DNA sequence: TGTGCCATCGGCGGGGGAACAGATACGCAGTATTTT. It specifies CAIGGGTDTQYF.

V usage is TRBV24-1 and J usage is TRBJ2-3, with D unresolved. Per the germline V gene, CDR1 is KGHDR and CDR2 is SFDVKD. V was cut by 3 bases and J by 2 bases, with 11 bases left in between. The CDR3 runs 15 residues. The CDR3 loop is CATSDATFLTDTQYF. The CDR3 DNA reads TGTGCCACCAGTGATGCGACATTCCTCACAGATACGCAGTATTTT.

This clonotype was picked up a small number of times. The chain carries TRBV7-9 and TRBJ1-2; 10 bases are shared with TRBD1. Germline trimming cut 5 bases from V and 13 bases from J; bases unmatched to any gene: 7. Germline assignment: CDR1 SEHNR and CDR2 FQNEAQ (reference sequence). The CDR3 extends over 12 amino acids. CDR3 in amino acids: CASSLTGGPGTF. The CDR3 region has the DNA TGTGCCAGCAGCCTGACAGGGGGCCCCGGCACCTTC.

This clonotype was seen repeatedly, ten times or more. The J gene is TRBJ2-6, the V gene TRBV10-3; 7 bases agree with TRBD1. Unmatched junction bases numbered 3, after V lost 3 bases and J lost 4 bases. The CDR3 has 15 residues. From germline, CDR1 is ENHRY and CDR2 SYGVKD. This chain's CDR3 is CAISDTGVGANVLTF. CDR3 DNA: TGTGCCATCAGTGATACAGGGGTAGGGGCCAACGTCCTGACTTTC.

The chain has TRBV6-1 and TRBJ2-1, with 8 bases fitting TRBD2. Trimming took 5 bases from V and 6 from J; bases not matched to a gene: 6. The CDR3 consists of 14 residues. Germline CDR1 MNHNS, CDR2 SASEGT. CDR3 residues: CASSTVAGGNEQFF. In DNA, the CDR3 is TGTGCCAGCAGTACGGTTGCGGGGGGCAATGAGCAGTTCTTC.

The sample holds a few counts of this clonotype. This rearrangement joins TRBV4-1 to TRBJ2-3; 8 nucleotides match TRBD2. J was trimmed by 2 bases and V by 1 base; bases with no gene match: 11. Germline-derived CDR1 and CDR2 are MGHRA and YSYEKL. The CDR3 sequence is 18 residues long. The CDR3 coding sequence is TGCGCCAGCAGCCAAGGGTCTACGGCGGGGGGACACACAGATACGCAGTATTTT. Protein: CASSQGSTAGGHTDTQYF.

This clonotype occurred a few times. As DNA, the CDR3 is TGTGCCAGCAGCGTAGAACCGGGGAACACCGGGGAGCTGTTTTTT. Translating gives CASSVEPGNTGELFF. The chain has TRBV9 and TRBJ2-2; no clear D. Trimming removed 0 bases at V and 1 base at J, with 7 bases between. The CDR3 contains 15 residues. CDR1 SGDLS and CDR2 YYNGEE come from the germline V gene.

This clonotype was picked up a small number of times. The V gene is TRBV20-1, the J gene TRBJ1-2; the D is unclear. Germline assignment: CDR1 DFQATT and CDR2 SNEGSKA (reference sequence). The germline V and J ends were trimmed by 5 bases and 0 bases, with 10 bases remaining between them. There are 13 residues in the CDR3. CDR3 sequence: CSAEPRTNYGYTF. CDR3 in DNA: TGCAGTGCTGAACCTCGGACTAACTATGGCTACACCTTC.